Listed below are T cell receptor beta chains from one sample, sequenced in a study of CD8+CD57+ T cells in acquired aplastic anemia. TCRdb reanalysed the reads using MiXCR and keeps one entry per CDR3 protein. The repertoire holds around 190,000 distinct CDR3 sequences, with 48% as singletons. The source material was sorted CD4+, CD8+, or CD8+CD57+ T cells (not recorded which) from PBMCs. The receptors come from a human donor with aplastic anemia. CDR3s include the opening cysteine and the closing phenylalanine or tryptophan. Each record gives: clone size, D gene, J gene, V gene, CDR3 protein, CDR3 DNA. The D gene is left open where the match is weak. Not every row has a clone size; where given, it reads once, few, many or a size class.

NA	TRBD1	TRBJ2-7	TRBV19	CASSMGTGTYEQYF	TGTGCCAGTAGTATGGGGACAGGAACCTACGAGCAGTACTTC
many	TRBD1	TRBJ1-1	TRBV19	CASSIGGTGGLDTEAFF	TGTGCCAGTAGTATAGGGGGGACAGGGGGCCTCGACACTGAAGCTTTCTTT
NA	TRBD2	TRBJ2-7	TRBV7-2	CASSLVGGASGGLTYEQYF	TGTGCCAGCAGCTTAGTGGGGGGGGCTAGCGGGGGGCTTACCTACGAGCAGTACTTC
once	NA	TRBJ1-3	TRBV10-1	CASSVCPNRAGRLTIYF	TGCGCCAGCAGTGTATGTCCTAACAGGGCCGGACGTCTCACCATATATTTT
many	NA	TRBJ1-2	TRBV7-9	CASSTPTPGRDGYTF	TGTGCCAGCAGCACTCCGACCCCCGGGCGGGATGGCTACACCTTC
NA	TRBD1	TRBJ2-7	TRBV5-1	CASSPFAGGEQYF	TGCGCCAGCAGCCCCTTCGCAGGGGGCGAGCAGTACTTC
few	TRBD1	TRBJ1-6	TRBV6-4	CASRDRDNSPLHF	TGTGCCAGCAGGGACAGGGATAATTCACCCCTCCACTTT
many	TRBD1	TRBJ2-7	TRBV20-1	CSALGQEISYEQYF	TGCAGTGCTTTGGGACAGGAAATCTCCTACGAGCAGTACTTC
few	TRBD1	TRBJ2-7	TRBV24-1	CATRTGESYEQYF	TGTGCCACCAGGACAGGGGAATCCTACGAGCAGTACTTC
NA	NA	TRBJ1-1	TRBV15	CATSKEGVGTEAFF	TGTGCCACCAGCAAAGAGGGTGTGGGCACTGAAGCTTTCTTT
many	NA	TRBJ1-1	TRBV5-1	CASSSQGGNNAEAFF	TGCGCCAGCAGCTCCCAGGGAGGAAACAATGCAGAAGCTTTCTTT
few	TRBD1	TRBJ2-2	TRBV15	CATSSNPGQGAEELFF	TGTGCCACCAGCAGTAACCCGGGGCAGGGGGCGGAGGAGCTGTTTTTT
NA	NA	TRBJ2-2	TRBV5-4	CASSLPMAGELFF	TGTGCCAGCAGCCTGCCGATGGCCGGGGAGCTGTTTTTT
many	TRBD2	TRBJ2-1	TRBV5-1	CASSLVASGGATYNEQFF	TGCGCCAGCAGCTTGGTGGCTAGCGGGGGGGCCACGTACAATGAGCAGTTCTTC
NA	NA	TRBJ2-7	TRBV20-1	CSARVPSYEQYF	TGCAGTGCTAGAGTTCCCTCCTACGAGCAGTACTTC